This T cell receptor (beta chain) originates from a study of CD4 T cells in relation to SARS-CoV-2 and coronaviruses. Study outcomes and limitations: Crossreactivity was assessed only for spike protein, not other viral proteins.

V was pared by 0 bases and J by 4 bases, with 10 bases between. Germline V gene lookup returns CDR1 SGHRS and CDR2 YFSETQ. The CDR3 runs 15 residues. Of note for this clone: What it binds is unknown.

CD4+ T cells from unexposed donors were obtained before the COVID-19 pandemic (2011-2018). Sequenced by immunoSEQ multiplex PCR; TCRdb stores in-frame clones only, minus some. This sample has about 59,000 clones, with about nine tenths found just once. The source is a human donor in good health. This chain connects TRBV5-1 to TRBJ1-4; TRBD1 is a possible D gene (6 bases). Sequencing was performed on memory CD4+ T cells from PBMCs. The CDR3 loop reads CASSLGDKLNEKLFF. CDR3 in DNA: TGCGCCAGCAGCTTGGGGGACAAACTTAATGAAAAACTGTTTTTT.